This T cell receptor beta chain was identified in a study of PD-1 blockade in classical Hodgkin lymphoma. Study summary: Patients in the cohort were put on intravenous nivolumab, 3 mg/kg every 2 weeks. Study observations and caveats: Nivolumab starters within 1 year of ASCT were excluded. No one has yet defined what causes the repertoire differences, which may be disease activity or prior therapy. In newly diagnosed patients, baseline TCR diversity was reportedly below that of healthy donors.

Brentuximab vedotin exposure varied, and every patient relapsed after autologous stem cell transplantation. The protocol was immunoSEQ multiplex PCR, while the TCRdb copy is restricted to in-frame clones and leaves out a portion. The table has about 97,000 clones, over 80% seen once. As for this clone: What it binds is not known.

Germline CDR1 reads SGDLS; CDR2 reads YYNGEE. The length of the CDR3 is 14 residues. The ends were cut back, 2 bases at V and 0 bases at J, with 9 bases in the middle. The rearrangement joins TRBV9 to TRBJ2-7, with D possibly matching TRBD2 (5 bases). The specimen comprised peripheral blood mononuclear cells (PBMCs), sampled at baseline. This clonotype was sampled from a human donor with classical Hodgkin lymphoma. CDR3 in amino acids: CASSVRESSYEQYF. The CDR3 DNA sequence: TGTGCCAGCAGCGTTAGGGAGAGCTCCTACGAGCAGTACTTC.